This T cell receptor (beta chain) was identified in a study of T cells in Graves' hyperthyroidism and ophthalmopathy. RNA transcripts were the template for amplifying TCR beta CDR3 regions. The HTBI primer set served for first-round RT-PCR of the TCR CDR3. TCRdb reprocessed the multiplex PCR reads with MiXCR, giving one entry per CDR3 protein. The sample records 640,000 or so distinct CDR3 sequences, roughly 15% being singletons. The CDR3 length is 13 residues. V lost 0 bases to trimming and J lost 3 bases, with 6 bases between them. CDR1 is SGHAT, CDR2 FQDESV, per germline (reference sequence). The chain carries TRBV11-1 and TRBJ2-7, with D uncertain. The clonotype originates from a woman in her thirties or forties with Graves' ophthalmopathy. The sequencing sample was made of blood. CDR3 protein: CASSLATIYEQYF. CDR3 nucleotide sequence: TGTGCCAGCAGCTTAGCGACGATCTACGAGCAGTACTTC.